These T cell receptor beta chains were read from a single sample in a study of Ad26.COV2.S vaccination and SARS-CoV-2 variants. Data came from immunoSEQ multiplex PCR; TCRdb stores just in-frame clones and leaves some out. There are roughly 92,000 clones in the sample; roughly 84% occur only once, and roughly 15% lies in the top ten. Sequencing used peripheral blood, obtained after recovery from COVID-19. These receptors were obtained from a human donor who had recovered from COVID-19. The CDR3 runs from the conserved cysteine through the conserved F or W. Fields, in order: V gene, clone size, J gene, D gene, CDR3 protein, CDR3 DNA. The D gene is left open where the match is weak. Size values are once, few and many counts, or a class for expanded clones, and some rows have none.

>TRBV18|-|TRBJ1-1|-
CASSVIEGRRAFF
TGTGCCAGCTCAGTGATAGAAGGTCGGAGAGCTTTCTTT
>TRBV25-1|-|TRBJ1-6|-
CASSQYNSPLHF
TGTGCCAGCAGCCAGTATAATTCACCCCTCCACTTT
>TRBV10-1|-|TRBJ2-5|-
CASSRDRPHETQYF
TGCGCCAGCTCAAGAGACAGGCCGCATGAGACCCAGTACTTC
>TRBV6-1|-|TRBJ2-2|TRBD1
CASSQGQGTGELFF
TGTGCCAGCAGCCAGGGACAGGGCACCGGGGAGCTGTTTTTT
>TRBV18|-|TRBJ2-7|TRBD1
CASSPSQGAQYEQYF
TGTGCCAGCTCACCCTCGCAGGGGGCGCAATACGAGCAGTACTTC
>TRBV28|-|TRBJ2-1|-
CASIPLGRPYNEQFF
TGTGCCAGCATACCCCTAGGGCGACCCTACAATGAGCAGTTCTTC
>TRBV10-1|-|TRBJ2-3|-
CASSESYGGPDTQYF
TGCGCCAGCAGTGAGTCATACGGGGGCCCAGATACGCAGTATTTT
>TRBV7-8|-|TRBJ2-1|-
CASTTQGFNSYNEQFF
TGTGCCAGCACCACTCAGGGATTTAACTCCTACAATGAGCAGTTCTTC
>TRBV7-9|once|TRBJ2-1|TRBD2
CASSPRGLAGEEEQFF
TGTGCCAGCAGCCCCAGGGGGCTAGCGGGAGAGGAGGAGCAGTTCTTC
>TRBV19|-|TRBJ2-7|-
CASRRQGIDYEQYF
TGTGCCAGCCGTAGGCAGGGGATCGACTACGAGCAGTACTTC
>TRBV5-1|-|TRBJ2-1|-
CASSLINLQISPGPGNEQFF
TGCGCCAGCAGCTTGATTAACCTTCAAATTAGCCCCGGGCCGGGGAATGAGCAGTTCTTC
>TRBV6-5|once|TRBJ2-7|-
CASSYGSSSEQYF
TGTGCCAGCAGTTACGGTTCTAGTTCCGAGCAGTACTTC
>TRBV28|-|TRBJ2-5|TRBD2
CASSPTLAGLGTQYF
TGTGCCAGCAGCCCTACACTAGCGGGATTGGGGACCCAGTACTTC
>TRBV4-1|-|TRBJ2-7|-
CASSQNPATYEQYF
TGCGCCAGCAGCCAAAATCCAGCTACCTACGAGCAGTACTTC
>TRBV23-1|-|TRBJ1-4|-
CASSQSPRSNEKLFF
TGCGCCAGCAGTCAATCCCCCAGATCGAATGAAAAACTGTTTTTT
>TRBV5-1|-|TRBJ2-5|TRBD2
CASSLPSGSKTQYF
TGCGCCAGCAGCCTCCCTAGCGGGAGTAAGACCCAGTACTTC
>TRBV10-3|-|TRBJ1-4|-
CAISDPTRGATNEKLFF
TGTGCCATCAGTGACCCAACACGGGGGGCAACTAATGAAAAACTGTTTTTT
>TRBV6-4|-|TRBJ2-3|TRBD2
CASSPLSGRIPRNSTDTQYF
TGTGCCAGCAGTCCCCTCAGCGGGAGGATCCCCAGAAATAGCACAGATACGCAGTATTTT
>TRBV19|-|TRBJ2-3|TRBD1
CASSTQGAGDTQYF
TGTGCCAGTAGTACCCAGGGGGCGGGAGATACGCAGTATTTT
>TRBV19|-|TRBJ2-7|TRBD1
CASSMGQASDEQYF
TGTGCCAGTAGTATGGGACAGGCTTCGGACGAGCAGTACTTC
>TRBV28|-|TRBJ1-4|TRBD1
CASSFAGGPTNEKLFF
TGTGCCAGCAGTTTCGCAGGGGGCCCAACTAATGAAAAACTGTTTTTT
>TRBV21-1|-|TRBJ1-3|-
CATKVDNHSGNTIYF
TGTGCCACCAAAGTTGATAACCACTCTGGAAACACCATATATTTT
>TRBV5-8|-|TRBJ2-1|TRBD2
CASSLLAGNEQFF
TGTGCCAGCAGCTTGTTAGCGGGCAATGAGCAGTTCTTC
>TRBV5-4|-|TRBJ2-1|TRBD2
CASSLESGRWDEQFF
TGTGCCAGCAGCTTGGAGAGCGGGAGGTGGGATGAGCAGTTCTTC
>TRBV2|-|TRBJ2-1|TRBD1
CASRRQGSSYNEQFF
TGTGCCAGCAGGAGACAGGGGAGCTCCTACAATGAGCAGTTCTTC
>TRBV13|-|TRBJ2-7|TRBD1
CASSPGQGAIEQYF
TGTGCCAGCAGCCCGGGACAGGGGGCAATAGAGCAGTACTTC
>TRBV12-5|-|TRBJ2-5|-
CASGLVLETQYF
TGTGCTAGTGGTTTGGTACTCGAGACCCAGTACTTC
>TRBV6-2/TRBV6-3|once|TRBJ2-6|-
CASSGPTGASGANVLTF
TGTGCCAGCAGTGGCCCGACAGGAGCCTCTGGGGCCAACGTCCTGACTTTC
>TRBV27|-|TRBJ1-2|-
CASSASADRSGKNGYTF
TGTGCCAGCAGTGCTTCCGCCGACAGAAGCGGGAAGAATGGCTACACCTTC
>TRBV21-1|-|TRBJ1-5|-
CASSNEAAPNQPQHF
TGTGCCAGCAGCAATGAGGCAGCGCCCAATCAGCCCCAGCATTTT
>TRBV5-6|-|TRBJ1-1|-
CASSLGWGFGTEAFF
TGTGCCAGCAGCTTGGGATGGGGGTTTGGAACTGAAGCTTTCTTT
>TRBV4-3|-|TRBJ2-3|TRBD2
CASSQDASGTDTQYF
TGCGCCAGCAGCCAAGATGCTAGCGGGACAGATACGCAGTATTTT
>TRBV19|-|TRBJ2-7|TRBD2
CASSPTSGRRYEQYF
TGTGCCAGTAGTCCCACTAGCGGGAGAAGGTACGAGCAGTACTTC
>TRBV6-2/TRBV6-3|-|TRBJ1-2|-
CASSYTGNYGYTF
TGTGCCAGCAGTTACACAGGGAACTATGGCTACACCTTC
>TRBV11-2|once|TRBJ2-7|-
CASSLSRGLSYEQYF
TGTGCCAGCAGCTTAAGTAGGGGCCTCTCCTACGAGCAGTACTTC
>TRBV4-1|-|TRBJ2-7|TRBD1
CASSQGGDRVTYEQYF
TGCGCCAGCAGCCAAGGGGGGGACAGGGTGACCTACGAGCAGTACTTC
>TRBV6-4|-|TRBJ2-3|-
CASSRSGKRWSTDTQYF
TGTGCCAGCAGTAGAAGCGGTAAGAGGTGGAGCACAGATACGCAGTATTTT
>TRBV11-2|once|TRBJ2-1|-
CASSGGIPKYNEQFF
TGTGCCAGCAGCGGGGGGATCCCAAAGTACAATGAGCAGTTCTTC
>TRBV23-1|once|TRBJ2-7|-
CASLGGQVNYEQYF
TGCGCCAGTCTTGGGGGTCAGGTTAACTACGAGCAGTACTTC
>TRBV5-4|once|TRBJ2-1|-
CASSLELVVNEQFF
TGTGCCAGCAGCTTGGAACTAGTGGTCAATGAGCAGTTCTTC
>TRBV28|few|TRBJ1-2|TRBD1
CASSLFRTGGLNDGYTF
TGTGCCAGCAGTTTATTCCGGACAGGGGGCTTAAATGATGGCTACACCTTC
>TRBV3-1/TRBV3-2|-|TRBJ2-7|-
CASSQGYWTPDREQYF
TGTGCCAGCAGCCAAGGTTATTGGACACCTGACAGGGAGCAGTACTTC
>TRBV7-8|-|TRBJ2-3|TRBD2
CASSLLGTSGRPITDTQYF
TGTGCCAGCAGCCTTCTTGGGACTAGCGGGAGACCAATAACAGATACGCAGTATTTT
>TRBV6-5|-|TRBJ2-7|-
CASRKARGAYYEQYF
TGTGCCAGCAGGAAAGCTAGGGGAGCCTACTACGAGCAGTACTTC
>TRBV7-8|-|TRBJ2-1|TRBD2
CASSPSVAGGSYNEQFF
TGTGCCAGCAGCCCCTCGGTAGCGGGAGGCTCCTACAATGAGCAGTTCTTC
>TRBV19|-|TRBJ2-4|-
CASSITLQGWRDIQYF
TGTGCCAGTAGTATAACCCTGCAGGGATGGCGGGACATTCAGTACTTC
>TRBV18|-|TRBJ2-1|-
CASSPLGVYNEQFF
TGTGCCAGCTCACCACTCGGGGTCTACAATGAGCAGTTCTTC
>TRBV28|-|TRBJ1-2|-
CASSHLRGYTF
TGTGCCAGCAGCCATCTTCGTGGCTACACCTTC
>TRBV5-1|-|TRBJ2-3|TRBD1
CASSPYRVLTGGPITDTQYF
TGCGCCAGCTCGCCATATAGAGTATTAACAGGGGGCCCTATCACAGATACGCAGTATTTT
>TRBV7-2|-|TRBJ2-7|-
CASSLYVPTDEQYF
TGTGCCAGCAGCTTATACGTACCCACGGACGAGCAGTACTTC
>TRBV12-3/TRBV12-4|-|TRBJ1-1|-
CASRDNTEAFF
TGTGCCAGCAGGGATAACACTGAAGCTTTCTTT